The source of this TCR beta chain is a study of blood T cell repertoires in COVID-19. Only in-frame clones appear in the TCRdb table, and some are missing; sequencing was by immunoSEQ multiplex PCR. The sample consists of 300,000 to 450,000 clones, approximately 81% of them appearing once. Germline V CDR1 and CDR2: SGDLS, YYNGEE. V lost 3 bases, J lost 4 bases, and 16 bases lay in between. CDR3 size: 15 residues. The receptor was isolated from a woman under 30 with acute or convalescent COVID-19. The J gene is TRBJ1-2, the V gene TRBV9, with D possibly TRBD1 on 6 matching bases. Sequenced sample: peripheral blood. CDR3 residues: CASSGYRPRGYGYTF. Written as DNA, the CDR3 is TGTGCCAGCAGCGGGTACAGGCCCAGGGGCTATGGCTACACCTTC.